The present TCR beta chain was sequenced within a study of blood T cell repertoires in COVID-19. Study details: Material from acute and convalescent COVID-19 was sourced from the United States, Italy and Spain. From T cells, B-cell-depleted T cells, or PBMCs came the material, which was cDNA or gDNA.

Per the original methods: For nucleated cells, counts were estimated from reference gene primer amplification. Clones were sequenced by immunoSEQ multiplex PCR, and TCRdb holds only the in-frame ones, with some missing. That table furnishes V, J and clone size, whereas the DNA furnished D and trimming. The data hold approximately 210,000 clones, with about 88% observed a single time. Germline assignment: CDR1 GTSNPN and CDR2 SVGIG (reference sequence). There are 14 residues in the CDR3. V dropped 5 bases and J dropped 3; count of bases not matched to a gene: 7. The V call is TRBV30, the J call TRBJ1-3; TRBD1 agrees at 7 bases. The receptor was isolated from a woman between 40 and 55 years old who had recovered from COVID-19. Sequences were obtained from peripheral blood. The CDR3 region has the DNA TGTGCCTGGGGACAGGCCACTTATGGAAACACCATATATTTT. Amino acids: CAWGQATYGNTIYF. The variable domain in full, completed from reference TRBV30 and TRBJ1-3, reads SQTIHQWPATLVQPVGSPLSLECTVEGTSNPNLYWYRQAAGRGLQLLFYSVGIGQISSEVPQNLSASRPQDRQFILSSKKLLLSDSGFYLCAWGQATYGNTIYFGEGSWLTVV.